The present T cell receptor (beta chain) was sequenced within a study of identical twins. A single record per CDR3 protein comes from TCRdb applying MiXCR to the 5' RACE reads. The repertoire includes approximately 670,000 distinct CDR3 sequences, roughly 6.2% of them detected once, and 1.5% to 2% sits in the top ten. The sequenced material came from naive T cells sorted from blood. The source is a man aged 18 to 30 in good health.

The DNA for the CDR3 is TGTGCCAGCAGCTTACGACTACAGGGGACGGGGTCTGGGGCCAACGTCCTGACTTTC. Encoded protein: CASSLRLQGTGSGANVLTF. V is TRBV7-3 and J is TRBJ2-6, with 7 bases matching TRBD1. V was pared by 2 bases and J by 1 base, with 11 bases of the junction left unmatched. The CDR3 runs 19 residues. Germline V gene data show CDR1 as SGHTA and CDR2 as FQGTGA.